Below, one TCR beta chain is given with its context. Its cognate antigen is unknown. This sample is drawn from a study of OX40 agonist ivuxolimab in advanced cancers. Study-level background: Ivuxolimab, an agonist antibody against OX40 (CD134), was given to patients. Across the patients, intravenous ivuxolimab was delivered every 2 weeks at 0.01 to 10 mg/kg. Study-wide points: Partial responders receiving 0.1-3.0 mg/kg showed among the lowest clonal expansion.

With V trimmed by 4 bases and J by 1 base, 2 bases remained unmatched. CDR3 length: 14 residues. CDR1 and CDR2 from the germline V gene are SGHDT and YYEEEE. Generated by immunoSEQ multiplex PCR, the TCRdb table keeps only in-frame clones and is missing some. This sample has about 77,000 clones, with just over 85% found just once. The gene calls are TRBV5-6 and TRBJ2-3, with 8 bases aligning to TRBD2. The sequence derives from an adult with an advanced solid tumor such as melanoma, head and neck, liver or kidney cancer. This specimen consisted of CD4+ or CD8+ T cells sorted from blood, obtained in a trial of the OX40 agonist ivuxolimab. The CDR3 DNA sequence: TGTGCCAGCAGCCCCGGGGGGGGCACAGATACGCAGTATTTT. The encoded protein is CASSPGGGTDTQYF.